This T cell receptor beta chain appears in the sequencing data of a study of shared clonotypes between healthy human individuals. Regarding the study as a whole: Sorted-subset sequencing, rarefaction showed, was incomplete despite large depth. Relative to clonotypes present in all four donors, those not shared had lower generation probabilities.

In the source study's methods: ImmunoSEQ sequences covered only the junction and lacked quality scores; filtering therefore differed. Assay: immunoSEQ multiplex PCR; the TCRdb copy retains only in-frame clones and omits some. The D gene and trimming were derived from the DNA, and the V and J assignments and clone size from that table. This sample has 550,000 to 800,000 clones, with roughly 70% found just once. As regards this clone: No antigen is known for it.

In germline, CDR1 is SGHVS, CDR2 FNYEAQ. V was shortened by 5 bases and J by 0 bases, with 11 bases between the two germline ends. This CDR3 comprises 15 residues. Sequences were obtained from memory CD4+ T cells sorted from blood. Subset given: CD45RA-negative fraction. This TCR was sampled from a woman under 40 in good health. The chain combines TRBV7-6 with TRBJ1-3; D is unresolved. For the CDR3, the DNA is TGTGCCAGCAGCCCAGGTGGGAGCTCTGGAAACACCATATATTTT. Translating gives CASSPGGSSGNTIYF.